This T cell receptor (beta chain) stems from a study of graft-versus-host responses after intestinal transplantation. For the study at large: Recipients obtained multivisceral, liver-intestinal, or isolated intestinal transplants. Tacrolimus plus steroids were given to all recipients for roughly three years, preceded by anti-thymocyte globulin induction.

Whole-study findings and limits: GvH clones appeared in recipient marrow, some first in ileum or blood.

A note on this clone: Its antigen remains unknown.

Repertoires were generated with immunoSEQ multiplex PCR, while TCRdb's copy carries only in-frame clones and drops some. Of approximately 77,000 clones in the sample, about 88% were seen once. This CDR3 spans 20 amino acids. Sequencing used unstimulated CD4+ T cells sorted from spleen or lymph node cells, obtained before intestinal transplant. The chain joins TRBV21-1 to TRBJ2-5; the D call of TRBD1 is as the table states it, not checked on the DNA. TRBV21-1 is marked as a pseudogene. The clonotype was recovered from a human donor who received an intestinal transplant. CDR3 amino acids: CASSNTRTGRSKTFQETQYF. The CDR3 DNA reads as TGTGCCAGCAGCAATACCCGGACAGGGCGCTCGAAAACATTCCAAGAGACCCAGTACTTC.